This TCR delta chain was recorded in a study of gamma-delta T cells after stem cell transplantation (TCRdb year 2016). The germline V gene provides CDR1 TSWWSYY and CDR2 QGS. The V end loses 6 bases and the J end loses 4 bases, and a stretch of 18 bases separates them. The CDR3 goes from the cysteine to the phenylalanine over 16 residues. This entry keeps only the CDR3 DNA: 48 bases, framed from base 1. Receptors were amplified or captured by RT-PCR. For sequencing, an Illumina MiSeq was employed. TCRdb reran clone calling on the public reads with CATT; rows sharing one DNA sequence were then combined. The sample contains almost 200 delta-chain clones, roughly 4.7% of them found a single time. The ten biggest clones cover roughly a tenth of the sample. As for this clone: The antigen it binds to is not known. The input lacks base qualities; no much larger clone sits a single base away.

Sequencing used gamma-delta T cells. Recombination joined TRDV1 with TRDJ2; no D gene can be assigned with confidence. The source of this sequence is a human donor. It is not recorded whose cells these are; they may come from a transplant donor. This table probably holds off-target reads from a library built for another chain. The CDR3 region reads CALGPGFYRQTAQLFF. DNA sequence: TGTGCTCTTGGCCCTGGCTTTTATCGCCAGACAGCACAACTCTTCTTT.